The text below deals with one TCR beta chain. The sample comes from a study of blood T cell repertoires in COVID-19. The wider study: Spain, Italy and the United States supplied samples that represented acute and convalescent COVID-19. PBMCs, B-cell-depleted T cells, or T cells were the source of the cDNA or gDNA that made up the material.

Authors' data handling: Estimates of nucleated cell counts were drawn from the amplification of reference gene primers. Data came from immunoSEQ multiplex PCR; TCRdb stores just in-frame clones and leaves some out. That table is the source of V, J and clone size, and D and trimming were worked out from the DNA. The table has fewer than 250,000 clones, about four fifths seen once; the top ten hold roughly 2.9%. CDR1 is SQVTM, CDR2 ANQGSEA, per germline. The V end lost 4 bases, the J end lost 0 bases, and 5 bases lay between the germline ends. This CDR3 spans 12 amino acids. This receptor was identified in a man aged 50 to 60 with active or convalescent COVID-19. J is TRBJ2-3 and V is TRBV29-1, with D maybe TRBD1 (5 bases). The sample comprised peripheral blood. CDR3 in DNA: TGCAGCGTTGGGGGCAGCACAGATACGCAGTATTTT. It encodes CSVGGSTDTQYF.